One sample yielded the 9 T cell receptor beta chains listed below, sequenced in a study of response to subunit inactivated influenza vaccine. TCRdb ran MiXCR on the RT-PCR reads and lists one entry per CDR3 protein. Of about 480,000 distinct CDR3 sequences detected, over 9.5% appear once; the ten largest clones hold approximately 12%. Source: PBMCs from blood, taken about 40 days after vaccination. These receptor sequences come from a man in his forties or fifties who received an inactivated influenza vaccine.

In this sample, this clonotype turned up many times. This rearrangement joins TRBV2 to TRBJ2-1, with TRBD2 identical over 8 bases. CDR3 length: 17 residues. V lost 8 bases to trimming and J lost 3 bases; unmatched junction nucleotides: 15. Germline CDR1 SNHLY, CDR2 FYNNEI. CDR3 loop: CASWRLAKTSIYNEQFF. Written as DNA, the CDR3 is TGTGCCAGCTGGCGACTAGCGAAGACTTCGATCTACAATGAGCAGTTCTTC.

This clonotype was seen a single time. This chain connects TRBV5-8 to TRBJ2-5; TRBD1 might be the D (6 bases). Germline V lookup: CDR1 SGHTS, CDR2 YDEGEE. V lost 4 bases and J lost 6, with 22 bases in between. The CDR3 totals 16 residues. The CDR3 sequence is CASSPGLKQGVKTQYF. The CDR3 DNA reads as TGTGCCAGCAGCCCCGGGCTGAAACAGGGTGTTAAGACCCAGTACTTC.

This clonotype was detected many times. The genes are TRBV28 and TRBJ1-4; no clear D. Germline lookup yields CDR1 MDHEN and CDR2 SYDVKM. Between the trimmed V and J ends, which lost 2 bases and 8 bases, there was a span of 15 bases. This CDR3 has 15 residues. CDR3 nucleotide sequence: TGTGCCAGCAGTTTAGCGGGTCAAAGCGCGGAAAAACTGTTTTTT. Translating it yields CASSLAGQSAEKLFF. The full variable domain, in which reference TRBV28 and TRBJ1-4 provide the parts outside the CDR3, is DVKVTQSSRYLVKRTGEKVFLECVQDMDHENMFWYRQDPGLGLRLIYFSYDVKMKEKGDIPEGYSVSREKKERFSLILESASTNQTSMYLCASSLAGQSAEKLFFGSGTQLSVL.

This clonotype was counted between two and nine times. The chain's CDR3 is CASSPETASNQPQHF. As DNA, the CDR3 is TGTGCCAGCAGCCCCGAGACAGCCAGCAATCAGCCCCAGCATTTT. The chain combines TRBV4-2 with TRBJ1-5, with D maybe TRBD1 (5 bases). Germline V gene data show CDR1 as LGHNA and CDR2 as YNFKEQ. Trimming cost V 4 bases and J 1 base, with 11 bases left between them. The CDR3 has 15 amino acids.

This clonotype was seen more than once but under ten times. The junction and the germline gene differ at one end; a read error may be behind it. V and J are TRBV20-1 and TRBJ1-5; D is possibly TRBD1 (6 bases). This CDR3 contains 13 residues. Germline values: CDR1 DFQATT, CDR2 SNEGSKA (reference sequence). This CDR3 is CSATVGGIQPQHF. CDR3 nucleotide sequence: TGCAGCGCTACCGTAGGGGGGATACAGCCCCAGCATTTT.

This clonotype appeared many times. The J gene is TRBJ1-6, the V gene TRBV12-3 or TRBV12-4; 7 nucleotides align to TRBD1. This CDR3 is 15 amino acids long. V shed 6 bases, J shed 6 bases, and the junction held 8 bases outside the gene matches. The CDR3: CASRQQGLGNSPLHF. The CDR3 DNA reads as TGTGCCAGCAGACAACAGGGGCTGGGTAATTCACCCCTCCACTTT.

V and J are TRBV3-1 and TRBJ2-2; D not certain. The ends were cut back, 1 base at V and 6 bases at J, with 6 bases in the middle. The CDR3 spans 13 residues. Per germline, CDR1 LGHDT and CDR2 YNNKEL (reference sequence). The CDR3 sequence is CASSQVEAGELFF. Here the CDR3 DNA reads TGTGCCAGCAGCCAAGTCGAGGCCGGGGAGCTGTTTTTT.

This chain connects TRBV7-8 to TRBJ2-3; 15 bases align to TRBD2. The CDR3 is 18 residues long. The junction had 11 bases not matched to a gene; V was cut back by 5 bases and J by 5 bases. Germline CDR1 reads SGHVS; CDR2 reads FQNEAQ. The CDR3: CASSRRSGLAGGRDTQYF. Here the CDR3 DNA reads TGTGCCAGCAGCCGACGGTCCGGACTAGCGGGAGGGCGAGATACGCAGTATTTT. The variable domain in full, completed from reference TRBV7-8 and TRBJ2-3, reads GAGVSQSPRYKVAKRGQDVALRCDPISGHVSLFWYQQALGQGPEFLTYFQNEAQLDKSGLPSDRFFAERPEGSVSTLKIQRTQQEDSAVYLCASSRRSGLAGGRDTQYFGPGTRLTVL.

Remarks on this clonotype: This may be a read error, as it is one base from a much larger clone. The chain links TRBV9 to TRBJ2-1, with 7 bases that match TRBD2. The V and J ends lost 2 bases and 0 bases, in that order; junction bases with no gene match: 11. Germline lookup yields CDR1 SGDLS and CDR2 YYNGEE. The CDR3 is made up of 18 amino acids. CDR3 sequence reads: CASSVGTCGSRSYNEQFF. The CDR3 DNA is TGTGCCAGCAGCGTTGGGACTTGCGGGAGTCGCTCCTACAATGAGCAGTTCTTC.